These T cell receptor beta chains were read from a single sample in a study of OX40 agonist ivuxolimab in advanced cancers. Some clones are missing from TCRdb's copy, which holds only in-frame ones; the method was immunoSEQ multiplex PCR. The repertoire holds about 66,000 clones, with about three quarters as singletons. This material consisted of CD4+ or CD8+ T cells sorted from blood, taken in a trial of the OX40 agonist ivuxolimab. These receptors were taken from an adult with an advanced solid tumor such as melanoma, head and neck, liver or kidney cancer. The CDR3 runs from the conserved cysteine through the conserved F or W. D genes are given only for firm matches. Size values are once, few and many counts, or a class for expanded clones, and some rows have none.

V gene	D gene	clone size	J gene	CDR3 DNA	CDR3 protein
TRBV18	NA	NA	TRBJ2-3	TGTGCCAGCTCACCCAGCACAGATACGCAGTATTTT	CASSPSTDTQYF
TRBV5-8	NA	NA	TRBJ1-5	TGTGCCAGCAGCTTGGACAGCAATCAGCCCCAGCATTTT	CASSLDSNQPQHF
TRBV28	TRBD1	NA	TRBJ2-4	TGTGCCAGCAGTTTATACAGGGGGCGAATTCAGTACTTC	CASSLYRGRIQYF
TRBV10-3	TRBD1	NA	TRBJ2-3	TGTGCCATCAGTGACTTCGACAGGGCAGATACGCAGTATTTT	CAISDFDRADTQYF
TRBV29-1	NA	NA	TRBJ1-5	TGCAGCGTACAACCAGGGAGAGATCAGCCCCAGCATTTT	CSVQPGRDQPQHF
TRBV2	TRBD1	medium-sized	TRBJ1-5	TGTGCCAGCAGGAGGGGACAGGGGGCGAGAGGTGATCAGCCCCAGCATTTT	CASRRGQGARGDQPQHF
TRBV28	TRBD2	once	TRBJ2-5	TGTGCCAGCTGTATTGCGGGAGTAGAGACCCAGTACTTC	CASCIAGVETQYF
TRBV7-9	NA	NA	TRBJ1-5	TGTGCCAGCAGCCCCCCGGGGGATCAGCCCCAGCATTTT	CASSPPGDQPQHF
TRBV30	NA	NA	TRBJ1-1	TGTGCCTGGAGTGTAGCGGACACTGAAGCTTTCTTT	CAWSVADTEAFF
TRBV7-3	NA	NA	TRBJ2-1	TGTGCCAGCAGCTTCCAACAGGGTGATGAGCAGTTCTTC	CASSFQQGDEQFF
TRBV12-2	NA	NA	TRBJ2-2	TGTGCAATTGACAGGGACACCGGGGAGCTGTTTTTT	CAIDRDTGELFF
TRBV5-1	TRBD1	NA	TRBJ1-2	TGCGCCAGCAGCTTGTGGCAGGGGGACTCTAACTATGGCTACACCTTC	CASSLWQGDSNYGYTF
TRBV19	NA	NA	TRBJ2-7	TGTGCCAGTAGTATGGGGGGTGACAGAAGCTACGAGCAGTACTTC	CASSMGGDRSYEQYF
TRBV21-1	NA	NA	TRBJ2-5	TGTGCCAGCAGCAAAGACAGTCGAAGTTCCGGTATGAAAGAGACCCAGTACTTC	CASSKDSRSSGMKETQYF
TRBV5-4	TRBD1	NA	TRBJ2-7	TGTGCCAGCAGCCCTGGACAGGGGGCAAGTTACGAGCAGTACTTC	CASSPGQGASYEQYF
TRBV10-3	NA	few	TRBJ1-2	TGTGCCATCAGTGAGTCATTTCGGAGCCCCTCGGAGGGCTACACCTTC	CAISESFRSPSEGYTF
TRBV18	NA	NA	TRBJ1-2	TGTGCCAGCTCACCACGACAGGACTTTAACTATGGCTACACCTTC	CASSPRQDFNYGYTF
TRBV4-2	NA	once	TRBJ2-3	TGTGCCAGCAGCCAAAGTCCGGGGGAATACACAGATACGCAGTATTTT	CASSQSPGEYTDTQYF
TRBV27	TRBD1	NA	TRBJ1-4	TGTGCCAGCAGCCAACAGGGGTCTAATGAAAAACTGTTTTTT	CASSQQGSNEKLFF
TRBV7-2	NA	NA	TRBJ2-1	TGTGCCAGCAGCATAGACAGGAGCTCCTACAATGAGCAGTTCTTC	CASSIDRSSYNEQFF
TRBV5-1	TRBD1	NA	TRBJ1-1	TGCGCCAGCAGCTTTCAGGGGGTAGGCACTGAAGCTTTCTTT	CASSFQGVGTEAFF
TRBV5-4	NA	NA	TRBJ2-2	TGTGCCAGCAGCTTGGGGGGCTCCAGGGCCGGGGAGCTGTTTTTT	CASSLGGSRAGELFF
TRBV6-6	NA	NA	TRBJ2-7	TGTGCCAGCAGACCCCAAGGGCAGGGCTCCTACGAGCAGTACTTC	CASRPQGQGSYEQYF
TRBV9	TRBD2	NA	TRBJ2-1	TGTGCCAGCAGCCCCCGACTAGCGGGAGCCATAATTGAGCAGTTCTTC	CASSPRLAGAIIEQFF
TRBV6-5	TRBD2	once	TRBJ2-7	TGTGCCAGCAGTTACGAGCTAGCGGGAGGCGAGCAGTACTTC	CASSYELAGGEQYF
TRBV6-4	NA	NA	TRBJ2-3	TGTGCCAGCAGCAGGGACGCTTTCACAGATACGCAGTATTTT	CASSRDAFTDTQYF
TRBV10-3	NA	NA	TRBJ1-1	TGTGCCATCAGTGAGTCTACAGGGACCGCTGAAGCTTTCTTT	CAISESTGTAEAFF
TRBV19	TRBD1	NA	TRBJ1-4	TGTGCCAGTAGCCCGGACAGGGTGAATGAAAAACTGTTTTTT	CASSPDRVNEKLFF
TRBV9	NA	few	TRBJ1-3	TGTGCCAGCAGCCCCCAGCTAGGGCTCCCTGGAAACACCATATATTTT	CASSPQLGLPGNTIYF
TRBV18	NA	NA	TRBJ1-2	TGTGCCAGCTCACCAGCGCAGGGGATGGAGAACTATGGCTACACCTTC	CASSPAQGMENYGYTF
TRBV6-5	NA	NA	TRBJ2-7	TGTGCCAGCAGTTACTCGGGCCAGGGTGACGAGCAGTACTTC	CASSYSGQGDEQYF
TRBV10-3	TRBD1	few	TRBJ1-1	TGTGCCATCAGTGAGAGACAGGGAGGGGTAGCTTTCTTT	CAISERQGGVAFF
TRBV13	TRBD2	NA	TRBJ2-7	TGTGCCAGCAGCCACTTAGCGGGAAACTCTAAGCAGTACTTC	CASSHLAGNSKQYF
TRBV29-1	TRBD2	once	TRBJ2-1	TGCAGCGTTAAGGGACTAGCGGGAGTTAGTGAGCAGTTCTTC	CSVKGLAGVSEQFF
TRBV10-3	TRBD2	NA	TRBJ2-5	TGTGCCATCAGTGAGCCGGGACTAGCAGATGAGACCCAGTACTTC	CAISEPGLADETQYF
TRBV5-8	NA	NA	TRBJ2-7	TGTGCCAGCAGCTTGGTCGGGGGTTCGAAAGAGCAGTACTTC	CASSLVGGSKEQYF
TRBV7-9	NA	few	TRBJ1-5	TGTGCCAGCAGTTCAACAGGGAGCAATCAGCCCCAGCATTTT	CASSSTGSNQPQHF
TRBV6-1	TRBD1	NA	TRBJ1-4	TGTGCCATACAGGGGGCAACTAATGAAAAACTGTTTTTT	CAIQGATNEKLFF
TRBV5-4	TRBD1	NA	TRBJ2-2	TGTGCCAGCTTGAGACAGGGTTTTGACACCGGGGAGCTGTTTTTT	CASLRQGFDTGELFF
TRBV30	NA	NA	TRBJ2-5	TGTGCCTGGAGCGGGGCTTCGTCGGGGACCCAGTACTTC	CAWSGASSGTQYF
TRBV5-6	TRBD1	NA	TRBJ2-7	TGTGCCAGCAGCACCGGGACAGGGCCCTACGAGCAGTACTTC	CASSTGTGPYEQYF
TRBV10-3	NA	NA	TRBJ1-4	TGTGCCATCAGCATGGGGCGGGGAGGTGAAAAACTGTTTTTT	CAISMGRGGEKLFF
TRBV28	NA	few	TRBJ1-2	TGTGCCAGCAGCCCATACCTCAACTATGGCTACACCTTC	CASSPYLNYGYTF
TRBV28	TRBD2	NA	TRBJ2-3	TGTGCCAGCATAAGCGGGAGCGTCGGAGATACGCAGTATTTT	CASISGSVGDTQYF
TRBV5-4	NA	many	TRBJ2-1	TGTGCCAGCAGCTTCCAGGAGTACAATGAGCAGTTCTTC	CASSFQEYNEQFF
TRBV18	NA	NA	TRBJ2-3	TGTGCCAGCTCACCGACCCTTACCGGGGGGCTCGGAGATACGCAGTATTTT	CASSPTLTGGLGDTQYF
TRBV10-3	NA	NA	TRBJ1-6	TGTGCCATCAGGAGAGAAGGCCAAAATTCACCCCTCCACTTT	CAIRREGQNSPLHF
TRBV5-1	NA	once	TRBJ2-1	TGCGCCAGCAGCGCCCTTGGCGGGTACAATGAGCAGTTCTTC	CASSALGGYNEQFF
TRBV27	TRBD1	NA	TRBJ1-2	TGTGCCAGCAGTTCCGGGACAGAGAACTATGGCTACACCTTC	CASSSGTENYGYTF
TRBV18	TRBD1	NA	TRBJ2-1	TGTGCCAGCTCACCTCCGACAGGGGGCGCTTGGAGTGAGCAGTTCTTC	CASSPPTGGAWSEQFF
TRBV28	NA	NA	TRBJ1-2	TGTGCCAGCAGCCCCCCAAGAGTCTCTGGCTACACCTTC	CASSPPRVSGYTF
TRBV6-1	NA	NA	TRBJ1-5	TGTGCCAGCAGTATGTATAGCAATCAGCCCCAGCATTTT	CASSMYSNQPQHF
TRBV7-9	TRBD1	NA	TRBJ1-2	TGTGCCAGCAGCTTGGGACAGGTCTATGGCTACACCTTC	CASSLGQVYGYTF
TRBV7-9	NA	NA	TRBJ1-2	TGTGCCAGCAGCCAGAGTTCTAACTATGGCTACACCTTC	CASSQSSNYGYTF
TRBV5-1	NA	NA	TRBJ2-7	TGCGCCAGCAGCTTGGACAGGCTGCAGTACTTC	CASSLDRLQYF
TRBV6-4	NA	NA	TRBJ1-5	TGCGGAACATTGGACGGGGGAGGCCAGCCCCAGCATTTT	CGTLDGGGQPQHF
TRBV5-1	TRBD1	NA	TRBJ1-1	TGCGCCAGCAGCGCCAACCGACAGGGGATTAGCACTGAAGCTTTCTTT	CASSANRQGISTEAFF